This TCR beta chain was retrieved from a study of cytomegalovirus exposure and HLA in healthy donors. Study results and caveats: Analysis performed later showed TCR beta chains linked to HLA being more clonally expanded than equally common others. Three chains tied to CMV proved CMV antigen-specific in vitro. In a later analysis, the majority of CMV-associated beta chains seemingly showed HLA restriction.

The PCR was carried out with 60 Vbeta primers and 13 Jbeta primers. Original data processing: Unique TCR beta chains numbered about 72 million in a later analysis, with about 11 million shared. Generated by immunoSEQ multiplex PCR, the TCRdb table keeps only in-frame clones and is missing some. V, J and clone size are taken as reported in that table, and D and trimming were inferred from the DNA itself. The ten top clones account for about 6.8%, within a sample of 150,000 to 200,000 clones. Concerning this clone: What it binds is unknown.

The sequence was obtained from a young man in good health and CMV-seronegative. Sequenced: PBMCs.

CDR3 amino acids: CASSAGTTSYGYTF. The CDR3, as DNA: TGCGCCAGCAGTGCCGGGACAACTTCCTATGGCTACACCTTC. V usage is TRBV10-1 and J usage is TRBJ1-2; the D gene is possibly TRBD1 (6 bases). Germline lookup yields CDR1 WNHNN and CDR2 SYGVQD (reference sequence). There are 14 residues in the CDR3. V was pared by 4 bases and J by 4 bases, with 13 bases between.